The rows below give T cell receptor beta chains drawn from one sample of a study of shared clonotypes between healthy human individuals. TCRdb's table, derived via immunoSEQ multiplex PCR, lists solely in-frame clones and lacks some. The sample has some 2 million clones; approximately 94% are singletons. Sequenced: naive CD8+ T cells sorted from blood. The origin of the receptors is a man aged 18 to 29 in good health. The CDR3 runs from the conserved cysteine through the conserved F or W. The D gene is left open where the match is weak. Not every row has a clone size; where given, it reads once, few, many or a size class.

j_call d_call clone_size cdr3_length v_call cdr3_nt cdr3_aa
TRBJ2-1 TRBD2 . 14 TRBV4-3 TGCGCCAGCAGCCCTGGGACTATCTACAATGAGCAGTTCTTC CASSPGTIYNEQFF
TRBJ1-2 . . 13 TRBV9 TGTGCCAGCAGCACGCCCGGGACGAATGGCTACACCTTC CASSTPGTNGYTF
TRBJ2-7 TRBD1 . 12 TRBV6-1 TGTGCCAGCGACAGGGGCGCCTACGAGCAGTACTTC CASDRGAYEQYF
TRBJ2-7 . . 14 TRBV27 TGTGCCAGCAGTTTTAGGGCAGGCGAGCACGAGCAGTACTTC CASSFRAGEHEQYF
TRBJ2-7 . . 14 TRBV6-5 TGTGCCAGCAGATGGGCACAGGGAGCGTACGAGCAGTACTTC CASRWAQGAYEQYF
TRBJ2-1 TRBD2 . 14 TRBV2 TGTGCCAGCAGTGAAACTAGCGGGGGCGATGAGCAGTTCTTC CASSETSGGDEQFF
TRBJ2-7 TRBD1 . 14 TRBV7-6 TGTGCCAGCAGCCCCCGACAGGGGGCCTACGAGCAGTACTTC CASSPRQGAYEQYF
TRBJ1-5 TRBD1 . 20 TRBV7-6 TGTGCCAGCAACCACAAAAGGGGGCAGGGTGGCGGAGTACGCGATCAGCCCCAGCATTTT CASNHKRGQGGGVRDQPQHF
TRBJ2-1 TRBD2 once 20 TRBV4-3 TGCGCCAGCAGCCAAGACGGACTAGCCCCTAGGTCCGAATACCACAATGAGCAGTTCTTC CASSQDGLAPRSEYHNEQFF
TRBJ1-4 . . 14 TRBV6-5 TGTGCCAGCAGTTACTCCTGGGAGGCTGAAAAACTGTTTTTT CASSYSWEAEKLFF
TRBJ1-3 . . 17 TRBV11-2 TGTGCCAGCAGCCTGTCTTCGGTCACAGGGAATGGAAACACCATATATTTT CASSLSSVTGNGNTIYF
TRBJ2-1 TRBD2 . 14 TRBV7-6 TGTGCCAGCAGCTTTTCTAGCGGGAGCAATGAGCAGTTCTTC CASSFSSGSNEQFF
TRBJ2-7 . once 14 TRBV4-1 TGCGCCAGCAGCCATCCCCGGGGAACCTACGAGCAGTACTTC CASSHPRGTYEQYF
TRBJ2-1 . . 14 TRBV6-5 TGTGCCAGCAGTTTCCAGGGGTCCTACAATGAGCAGTTCTTC CASSFQGSYNEQFF
TRBJ2-7 . once 14 TRBV6-1 TGTGCCAGCGTGCTCGTGACCTCTTCGTACGAGCAGTACTTC CASVLVTSSYEQYF
TRBJ2-1 . once 15 TRBV4-3 TGCGCCAGCAGCCAGCCAGGGACGGCCTACAATGAGCAGTTCTTC CASSQPGTAYNEQFF
TRBJ2-7 TRBD1 . 14 TRBV12-5 TGTGCTAGTGGCGCGGGACAGGCCCCCTACGAGCAGTACTTC CASGAGQAPYEQYF
TRBJ2-2 . . 18 TRBV19 TGTGCCAGTAGTATAGATAGGGCGTTGTACGCGAACACCGGGGAGCTGTTTTTT CASSIDRALYANTGELFF
TRBJ2-5 TRBD1 . 14 TRBV6-5 TGTGCCAGCAGTATGACAGGGGGTCAAGAGACCCAGTACTTC CASSMTGGQETQYF